This T cell receptor (beta chain) was observed in a study of blood T cell repertoires in COVID-19. Study-level background: Samples came from the United States, Italy and Spain, spanning acute and convalescent COVID-19.

This CDR3 is built from 17 residues. V lost 1 base and J lost 4, with 14 bases in between. CDR1 LNHNV and CDR2 YYDKDF come from the germline V gene (reference sequence). Libraries were prepared by immunoSEQ multiplex PCR; TCRdb keeps only in-frame clonotypes and omits some of them. This table holds roughly 140,000 clones, 65% to 85% found once. The receptor was isolated from a woman between 45 and 60 years old who had been exposed to COVID-19. The sequenced sample was PBMCs or T cells enriched from blood (not recorded which). V usage is TRBV15 and J usage is TRBJ1-6; no clear D. CDR3 bases: TGTGCCACCAGCAGAGCTACCGGGAACGTGTATAATTCACCCCTCCACTTT. Encoded protein: CATSRATGNVYNSPLHF.